The 17 T cell receptor beta chains in this list originate from one sample, sequenced in a study of CD8 T cells in Susac syndrome. When the RNA was reverse transcribed, random hexamers were used with an input of roughly 0.45 to 1 ug. MiXCR, applied by TCRdb to the immunoSEQ multiplex PCR reads, yields one record per CDR3 protein. In the table there are roughly 160,000 distinct CDR3 sequences, more than 95% of which are singletons. Sequencing input: CD4+ T cells from PBMCs. Every receptor here comes from a human donor with Susac syndrome.

V and J are TRBV9 and TRBJ2-1; 9 bases are shared with TRBD1. This CDR3 region has 16 residues. CDR1 and CDR2 from the germline V gene are SGDLS and YYNGEE. Germline trimming cut 4 bases from V and 5 bases from J; bases unmatched to any gene: 10. CDR3 DNA: TGTGCCAGCAGCCTTACCGGGACAGGGATTAACAATGAGCAGTTCTTC. Protein sequence: CASSLTGTGINNEQFF. The complete variable domain, with remaining parts taken from reference TRBV9 and TRBJ2-1, reads DSGVTQTPKHLITATGQRVTLRCSPRSGDLSVYWYQQSLDQGLQFLIQYYNGEERAKGNILERFSAQQFPDLHSELNLSSLELGDSALYFCASSLTGTGINNEQFFGPGTRLTVL.

The chain joins TRBV29-1 to TRBJ2-7; perhaps TRBD1 as D (6 bases). Per germline, CDR1 SQVTM and CDR2 ANQGSEA. V was shortened by 7 bases and J by 2 bases, with 21 bases between the two germline ends. This CDR3 comprises 15 residues. CDR3 sequence: CSALLSSRGTYEQYF. CDR3 nucleotides: TGCAGCGCATTGCTCTCGTCGAGGGGGACCTACGAGCAGTACTTC.

The rearrangement uses TRBV29-1 and TRBJ2-5; the match to TRBD1 covers 7 bases. This CDR3 contains 14 residues. The V gene end was trimmed by 5 bases and the J gene end by 0 bases; junction bases not matched to a gene: 6. Germline V CDR1 and CDR2: SQVTM, ANQGSEA. CDR3 sequence (DNA): TGCAGCGTTTCCGGGACAGAAAACCAAGAGACCCAGTACTTC. This codes for CSVSGTENQETQYF.

V gene TRBV20-1 combines with J gene TRBJ2-5; the D gene is possibly TRBD2 (5 bases). The CDR3 is 12 amino acids. V was cut by 4 bases and J by 5 bases, with 11 bases left in between. Germline CDR1 reads DFQATT; CDR2 reads SNEGSKA (reference sequence). The CDR3 is CSAIPSWETQYF. In DNA, the CDR3 is TGCAGTGCTATTCCTAGCTGGGAGACCCAGTACTTC.

The chain recombines TRBV19 with TRBJ1-2, with D perhaps matching TRBD1 (6 bases). Germline lookup yields CDR1 LNHDA and CDR2 SQIVND (reference sequence). Trimming removed 10 bases from V and 7 bases from J, with 13 bases in between. CDR3 length: 11 residues. CDR3 sequence: CATHRVGGYTF. In DNA form, the CDR3 reads TGTGCCACGCACAGGGTCGGTGGCTACACCTTC.

The chain uses TRBV28 and TRBJ2-3; possible D gene TRBD1, 6 bases. Trimming stripped 1 base from V and 7 bases from J, with 12 bases between. The CDR3 is 14 amino acids. The germline V gene encodes CDR1 MDHEN and CDR2 SYDVKM. CDR3 DNA sequence: TGTGCCAGCAGTTTATCCGGTAGGGGGAATACGCAGTATTTT. Its translation is CASSLSGRGNTQYF.

The chain couples TRBV11-2 to TRBJ2-7; 9 nucleotides align to TRBD1. The CDR3 extends over 13 amino acids. The V and J ends lost 5 bases and 12 bases, in that order; junction bases with no gene match: 11. Germline V lookup: CDR1 SGHAT, CDR2 FQNNGV. CDR3 nucleotides: TGTGCCAGCAGCGGCAGGGACAGGGAAAATTGGTACTTC. Translation: CASSGRDRENWYF.

This sequence joins TRBV7-9 and TRBJ2-5; D may be TRBD1 or TRBD2 (5 bases each). The V gene lost 5 bases and the J gene lost 3 bases, with 10 bases spanning the gap. Germline CDR1 is SEHNR and CDR2 is FQNEAQ (reference sequence). The CDR3 is 13 amino acids. CDR3 in amino acids: CASSRDGKETQYF. In nucleotides, the CDR3 is TGTGCCAGCAGCCGGGACGGGAAAGAGACCCAGTACTTC.

The CDR3 bases are TGTGCCAGCACCTCTGCAGGTAACTACGAGCAGTACGTC. Amino acid sequence: CASTSAGNYEQYV. The chain has TRBV12-3 or TRBV12-4 and TRBJ2-7; D ambiguous. Trimming stripped 7 bases from V and 3 bases from J, with 13 bases between. The CDR3 is 13 amino acids.

The chain links TRBV5-1 to TRBJ2-5; perhaps D is TRBD1 or TRBD2 (5 bases each). Germline V CDR1 and CDR2: SGHRS, YFSETQ. Trimming took 4 bases from V and 3 from J, leaving 13 bases between them. The CDR3 is made up of 14 amino acids. Here the CDR3 reads CASSPGTREETQYF. The CDR3 nucleotides read TGCGCCAGCAGCCCGGGGACCAGAGAAGAGACCCAGTACTTC. The variable domain in full, completed from reference TRBV5-1 and TRBJ2-5, reads KAGVTQTPRYLIKTRGQQVTLSCSPISGHRSVSWYQQTPGQGLQFLFEYFSETQRNKGNFPGRFSGRQFSNSRSEMNVSTLELGDSALYLCASSPGTREETQYFGPGTRLLVL.

The V call is TRBV19, the J call TRBJ2-1, with D possibly being TRBD1 (6 bases). Trimming pared 1 base from V and 7 bases from J, leaving 14 bases between. Germline lookup yields CDR1 LNHDA and CDR2 SQIVND (reference sequence). This CDR3 contains 15 residues. As DNA, the CDR3 is TGTGCCAGTAGTATAGTATCGCAGGGGTGGAATGAGCAGTTCTTC. Translated, it gives CASSIVSQGWNEQFF.

The chain combines TRBV6-5 with TRBJ2-1; TRBD1 aligns across 7 bases. V lost 6 bases and J lost 9; bases outside the gene matches: 8. Germline V lookup: CDR1 MNHEY, CDR2 SVGAGI. The CDR3 is 13 amino acids. CDR3 amino acids: CASRETGVGEQFF. CDR3 nucleotides: TGTGCCAGCAGGGAAACAGGGGTGGGTGAGCAGTTCTTC.

The CDR3 sequence is CASSDEPGLGTQYF. CDR3 nucleotide sequence: TGTGCCAGCAGTGACGAACCGGGACTCGGGACCCAGTACTTC. The chain is built from TRBV6-1 and TRBJ2-5; possibly TRBD2 for D (6 bases). Germline V gene data show CDR1 as MNHNS and CDR2 as SASEGT. The CDR3 consists of 14 residues. Trimming stripped 3 bases from V and 7 bases from J, with 15 bases between.

This chain joins TRBV23-1 and TRBJ1-1, with a weak D call TRBD1 (5 bases). TRBV23-1 belongs to the ORF category, with a function that is uncertain. V was shortened by 0 bases and J by 11 bases, with 19 bases between the two germline ends. The CDR3 length is 15 residues. As DNA, the CDR3 is TGCGCCAGCAGTCAATCGCCCCAGGGTATCGAGGGGGCTTTCTTT. Amino acids: CASSQSPQGIEGAFF.

V gene TRBV29-1 combines with J gene TRBJ2-7, with TRBD1 matching over 7 bases. The junction had 8 bases not matched to a gene; V was cut back by 6 bases and J by 3 bases. Germline lookup yields CDR1 SQVTM and CDR2 ANQGSEA. CDR3 length: 13 residues. As DNA, the CDR3 is TGCAGCGTCTTATCCGACAGGGTCTACGAGCAGTACTTC. Protein product: CSVLSDRVYEQYF.

This chain links TRBV9 with TRBJ1-5; 7 bases map to TRBD1. Germline V gives CDR1 SGDLS, CDR2 YYNGEE. The CDR3 has 14 amino acids. Trimming removed 4 bases from V and 4 bases from J; junction bases left unmatched: 5. CDR3 region: CASSPTGVNQPQHF. Written as DNA, the CDR3 is TGTGCCAGCAGCCCCACAGGGGTTAATCAGCCCCAGCATTTT.

V usage is TRBV7-9 and J usage is TRBJ1-1, with 7 bases lining up with TRBD1. The CDR3 totals 14 residues. Per the germline V gene, CDR1 is SEHNR and CDR2 is FQNEAQ (reference sequence). After removal of 7 bases from V and 6 bases from J, the junction contained 11 bases not matched to a gene. The CDR3 is CASTQGVMASEAFF. The CDR3 DNA is TGTGCCAGCACCCAGGGGGTAATGGCCTCTGAAGCTTTCTTT.